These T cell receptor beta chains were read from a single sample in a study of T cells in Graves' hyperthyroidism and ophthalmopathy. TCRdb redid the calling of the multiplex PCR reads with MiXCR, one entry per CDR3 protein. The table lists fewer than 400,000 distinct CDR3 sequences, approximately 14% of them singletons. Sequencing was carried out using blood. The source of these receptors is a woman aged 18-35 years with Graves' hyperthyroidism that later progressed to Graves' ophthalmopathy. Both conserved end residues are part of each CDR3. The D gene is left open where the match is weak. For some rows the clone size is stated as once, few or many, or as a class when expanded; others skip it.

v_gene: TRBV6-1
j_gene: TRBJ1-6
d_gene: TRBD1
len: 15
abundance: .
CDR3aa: CASSELDRENSPLHF
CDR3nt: TGTGCCAGCAGTGAGCTCGACAGGGAGAATTCACCCCTCCACTTT

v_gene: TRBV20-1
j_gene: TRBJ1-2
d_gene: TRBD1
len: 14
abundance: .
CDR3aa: CSARGTGRPYGYTF
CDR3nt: TGCAGTGCTAGGGGGACAGGACGACCCTATGGCTACACCTTC

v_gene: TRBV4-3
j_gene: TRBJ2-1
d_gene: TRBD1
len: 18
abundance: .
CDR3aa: CASSPGTARDLPYNEQFF
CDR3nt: TGCGCCAGCAGCCCAGGGACAGCACGGGATCTCCCCTACAATGAGCAGTTCTTC

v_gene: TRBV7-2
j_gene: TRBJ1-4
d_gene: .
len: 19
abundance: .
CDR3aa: CASSLAGGPGLGPNEKLFF
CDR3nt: TGTGCCAGCAGCTTAGCGGGGGGCCCCGGCCTCGGCCCTAATGAAAAACTGTTTTTT

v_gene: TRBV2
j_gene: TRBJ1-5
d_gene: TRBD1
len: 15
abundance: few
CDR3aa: CASRGQAYSNQPQHF
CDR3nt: TGTGCCAGCAGGGGACAGGCATATAGCAATCAGCCCCAGCATTTT

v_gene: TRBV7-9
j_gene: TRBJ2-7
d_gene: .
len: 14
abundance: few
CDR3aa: CASSEVGAYFEQYF
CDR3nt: TGTGCCAGCAGCGAAGTGGGCGCATACTTTGAGCAGTACTTC

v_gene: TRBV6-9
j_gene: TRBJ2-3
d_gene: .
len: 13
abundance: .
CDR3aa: CASSIDRLDTQYF
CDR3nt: TGTGCCAGCAGTATCGATAGGTTGGATACGCAGTATTTT

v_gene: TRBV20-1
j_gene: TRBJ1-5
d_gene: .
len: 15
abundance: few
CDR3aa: CSARAEGGGNQPQHF
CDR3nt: TGCAGTGCTAGAGCGGAGGGGGGAGGCAATCAGCCCCAGCATTTT

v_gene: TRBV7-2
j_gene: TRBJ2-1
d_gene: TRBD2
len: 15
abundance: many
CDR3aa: CASSLRLAANNEQFF
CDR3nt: TGTGCCAGCAGCTTACGACTAGCGGCAAACAATGAGCAGTTCTTC

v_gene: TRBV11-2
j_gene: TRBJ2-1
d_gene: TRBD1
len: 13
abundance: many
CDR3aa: CASSLGQNNEQFF
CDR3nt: TGTGCCAGCAGCTTGGGACAGAACAATGAGCAGTTCTTC

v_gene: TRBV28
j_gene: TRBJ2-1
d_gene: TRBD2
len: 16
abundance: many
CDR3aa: CASSSITPGTRNEQFF
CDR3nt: TGTGCCAGCAGTTCGATTACTCCCGGGACTAGAAATGAGCAGTTCTTC

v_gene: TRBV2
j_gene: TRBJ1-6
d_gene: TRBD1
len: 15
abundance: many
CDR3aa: CASSEVWDRESPLHF
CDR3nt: TGTGCCAGCAGTGAAGTGTGGGACAGGGAGTCACCCCTCCACTTT

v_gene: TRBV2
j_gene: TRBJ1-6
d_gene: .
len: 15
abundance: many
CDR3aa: CASRPIGGRGSPLHF
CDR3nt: TGTGCCAGCAGACCCATTGGGGGCCGAGGATCACCCCTCCACTTT

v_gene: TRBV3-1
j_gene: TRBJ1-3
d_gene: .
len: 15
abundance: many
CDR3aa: CASSHLARSGNTIYF
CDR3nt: TGTGCCAGCAGCCACTTGGCACGCTCTGGAAACACCATATATTTT

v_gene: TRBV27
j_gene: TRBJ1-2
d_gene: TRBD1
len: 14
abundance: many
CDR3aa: CASSPRTGGKGYTF
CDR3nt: TGTGCCAGCAGTCCTCGGACAGGGGGGAAAGGCTACACCTTC

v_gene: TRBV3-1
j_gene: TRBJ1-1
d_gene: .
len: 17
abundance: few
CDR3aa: CASSQTYYSRAGTEAFF
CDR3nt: TGTGCCAGCAGCCAGACTTATTACTCGCGGGCGGGTACTGAAGCTTTCTTT

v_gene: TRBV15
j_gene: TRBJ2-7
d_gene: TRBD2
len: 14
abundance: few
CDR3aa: CATSRVGGGFEQYF
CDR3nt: TGTGCCACCAGCAGAGTCGGGGGGGGTTTCGAGCAGTACTTC

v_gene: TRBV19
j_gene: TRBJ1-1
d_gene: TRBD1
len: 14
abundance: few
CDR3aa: CASSIDRGGTEAFF
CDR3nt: TGTGCCAGTAGTATCGACAGGGGTGGCACTGAAGCTTTCTTT

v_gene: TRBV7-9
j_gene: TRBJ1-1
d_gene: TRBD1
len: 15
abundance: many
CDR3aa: CASSPWTGRNTEAFF
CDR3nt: TGTGCCAGCAGCCCTTGGACAGGGCGGAACACTGAAGCTTTCTTT

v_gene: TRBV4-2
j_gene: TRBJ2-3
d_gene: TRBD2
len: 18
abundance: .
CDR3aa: CASSQDFGLAGVTDTQYF
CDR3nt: TGTGCCAGCAGCCAAGACTTCGGACTAGCGGGAGTCACAGATACGCAGTATTTT

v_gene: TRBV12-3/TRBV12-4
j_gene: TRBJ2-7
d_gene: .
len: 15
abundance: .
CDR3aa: CASSPSDLSSYEQYF
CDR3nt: TGTGCCAGCAGTCCTTCGGACCTATCGAGCTACGAGCAGTACTTC

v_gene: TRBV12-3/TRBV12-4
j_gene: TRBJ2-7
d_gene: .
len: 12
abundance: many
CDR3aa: CASSGTRGEQYF
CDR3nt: TGTGCCAGCAGCGGTACTAGGGGCGAGCAGTACTTC

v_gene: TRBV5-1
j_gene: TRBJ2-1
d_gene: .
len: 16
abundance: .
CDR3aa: CASSLVSDAASNEQFF
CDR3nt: TGCGCCAGCAGCTTGGTATCCGATGCCGCCAGCAATGAGCAGTTCTTC

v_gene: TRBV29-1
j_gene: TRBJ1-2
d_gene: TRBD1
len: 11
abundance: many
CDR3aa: CSVLRGTGYTF
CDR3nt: TGCAGCGTCCTCAGGGGGACTGGCTACACCTTC

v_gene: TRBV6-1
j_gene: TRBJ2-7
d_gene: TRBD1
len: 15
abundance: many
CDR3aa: CASTYSGQGRLEQYF
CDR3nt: TGTGCCAGCACCTACTCTGGACAGGGGAGACTCGAGCAGTACTTC

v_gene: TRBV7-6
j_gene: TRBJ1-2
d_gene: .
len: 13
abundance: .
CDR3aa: CASSPELDYGYTF
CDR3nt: TGTGCCAGCAGCCCCGAACTGGACTATGGCTACACCTTC

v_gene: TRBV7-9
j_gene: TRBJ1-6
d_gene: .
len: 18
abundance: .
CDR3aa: CASSLAGSGCLQHSPLHF
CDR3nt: TGTGCCAGCAGCTTAGCGGGGAGTGGCTGCCTCCAACATTCACCCCTCCACTTT

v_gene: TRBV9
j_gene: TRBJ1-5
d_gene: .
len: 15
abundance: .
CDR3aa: CASSVEEYSNQPQHF
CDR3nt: TGTGCCAGCAGCGTAGAGGAGTATAGCAATCAGCCCCAGCATTTT

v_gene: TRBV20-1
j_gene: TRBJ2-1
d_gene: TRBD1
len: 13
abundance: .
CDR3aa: CSASGTGLGEQFF
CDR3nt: TGCAGTGCATCCGGGACAGGGTTAGGTGAGCAGTTCTTC

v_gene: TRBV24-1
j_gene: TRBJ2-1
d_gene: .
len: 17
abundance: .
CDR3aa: CATSEAGVAGDLNEQFF
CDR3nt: TGTGCCACCAGTGAAGCCGGGGTCGCGGGTGATCTCAATGAGCAGTTCTTC

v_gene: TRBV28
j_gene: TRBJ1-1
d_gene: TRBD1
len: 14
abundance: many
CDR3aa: CASSSDREVTEAFF
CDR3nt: TGTGCCAGCAGCTCGGACAGGGAAGTCACTGAAGCTTTCTTT

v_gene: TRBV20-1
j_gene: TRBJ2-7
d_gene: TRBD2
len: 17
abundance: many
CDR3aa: CSARDDTSGSFTYEQYF
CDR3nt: TGCAGTGCTAGAGATGACACTAGCGGATCCTTCACCTACGAGCAGTACTTC

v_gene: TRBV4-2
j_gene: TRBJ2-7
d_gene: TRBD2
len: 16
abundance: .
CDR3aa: CASSQDLAGSSYEQYF
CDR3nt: TGTGCCAGCAGCCAAGATCTAGCGGGTAGCTCCTACGAGCAGTACTTC

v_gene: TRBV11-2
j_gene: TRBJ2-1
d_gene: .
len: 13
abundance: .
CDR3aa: CASGLAPKDEQFF
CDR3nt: TGTGCCAGTGGGCTAGCGCCGAAGGATGAGCAGTTCTTC

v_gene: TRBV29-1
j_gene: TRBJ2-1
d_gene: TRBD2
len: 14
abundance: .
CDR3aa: CSVVSGRVHNEQFF
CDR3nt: TGCAGCGTTGTGAGCGGGAGGGTCCACAATGAGCAGTTCTTC

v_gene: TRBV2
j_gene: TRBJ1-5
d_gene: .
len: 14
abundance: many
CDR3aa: CASSERYSNQPQHF
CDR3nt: TGTGCCAGCAGTGAAAGATATAGCAATCAGCCCCAGCATTTT

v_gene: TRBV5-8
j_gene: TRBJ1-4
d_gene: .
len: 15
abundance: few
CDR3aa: CASSLDSGTTEKLFF
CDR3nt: TGTGCCAGCAGCTTGGATTCAGGCACTACTGAAAAACTGTTTTTT

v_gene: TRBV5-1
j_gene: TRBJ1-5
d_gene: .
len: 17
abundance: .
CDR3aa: CASSQGPRESSNQPQHF
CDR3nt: TGCGCCAGCAGCCAGGGGCCCAGGGAGAGTAGCAATCAGCCCCAGCATTTT

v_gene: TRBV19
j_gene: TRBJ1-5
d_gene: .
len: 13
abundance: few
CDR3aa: CASSPLGGQPQHF
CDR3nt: TGTGCCAGTAGCCCTTTGGGGGGTCAGCCCCAGCATTTT

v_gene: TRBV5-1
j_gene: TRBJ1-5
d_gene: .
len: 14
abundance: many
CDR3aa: CASSSNPGNQPQHF
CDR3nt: TGCGCCAGCAGCTCGAACCCTGGGAATCAGCCCCAGCATTTT